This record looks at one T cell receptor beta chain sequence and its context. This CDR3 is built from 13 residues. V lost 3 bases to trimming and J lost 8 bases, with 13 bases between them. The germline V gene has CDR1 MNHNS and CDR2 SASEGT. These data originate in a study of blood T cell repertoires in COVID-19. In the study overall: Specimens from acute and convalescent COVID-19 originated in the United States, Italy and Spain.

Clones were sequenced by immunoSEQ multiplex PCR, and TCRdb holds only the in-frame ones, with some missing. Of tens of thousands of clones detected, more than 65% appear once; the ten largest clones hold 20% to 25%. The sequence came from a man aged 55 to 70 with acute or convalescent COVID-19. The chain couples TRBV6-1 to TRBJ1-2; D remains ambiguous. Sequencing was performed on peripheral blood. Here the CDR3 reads CASSEARSGGYTF. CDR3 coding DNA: TGTGCCAGCAGTGAGGCCCGGTCAGGAGGCTACACCTTC.